The clone carrying this T cell receptor (beta chain) was recorded a few times. Antigen: not known. Purified naive CD4+ T cells were depleted of CD25+ Tregs. Study outcomes and limitations: Tumor Treg TCRs overlapped most with tumor naive CD4+ cells. Larger-cohort validation covered only one TCR beta V-J rearrangement.

CDR1 SGHRS and CDR2 YFSETQ come from the germline V gene. J gave up 6 bases and V 2 bases, and 4 bases lay outside the gene matches. The CDR3 extends over 16 amino acids. Semi-nested PCR with Nested Universal Primer A followed constant-region reverse priming of full-length variable regions. TCRdb analysed the 5' RACE reads with MiXCR anew, one entry per CDR3 protein. The table shows tens of thousands of distinct CDR3 sequences, with 17% occurring only once. The origin of this receptor is a female donor with breast cancer. The chain couples TRBV5-1 to TRBJ2-2, with 13 positions matching TRBD2. Sequenced input: naive CD4+ T cells sorted from blood. Specified subset: naive CD4+ T cells, CD4+CD45RA+CD25-. The CDR3 is CASSLTSGRVSGELFF. The CDR3 DNA follows: TGCGCCAGCAGCTTAACTAGCGGGAGGGTCTCCGGGGAGCTGTTTTTT.